This T cell receptor (beta chain) originates from a study of neurological immune-mediated disorders. Regarding the study as a whole: HTLV-1-associated myelopathy had the most TCR clonal expansion, and multiple sclerosis had the least, less than healthy controls.

This clonotype is medium-sized. Its antigen is still unknown. Germline V CDR1 and CDR2: DFQATT, SNEGSKA (reference sequence). V lost 7 bases to trimming and J lost 8 bases, with 18 bases between them. This CDR3 has 13 amino acids. MiXCR, applied by TCRdb to the 5' RACE reads, yields one record per CDR3 protein. Of about 20,000 distinct CDR3 sequences listed, roughly 14% were seen once; the top ten hold approximately 15%. The receptor's source is a female donor with HTLV-1-associated myelopathy (HAM/TSP). Sequenced sample: PBMCs. The chain links TRBV20-1 to TRBJ2-4; D is tentatively TRBD1 or TRBD2 (5 bases each). CDR3 residues: CSVGVVPMDIQYF. The CDR3 bases are TGCAGTGTGGGGGTGGTACCCATGGACATTCAGTACTTC.